The 8 T cell receptor beta chains in this list originate from one sample, sequenced in a study of PD-1 blockade in classical Hodgkin lymphoma. TCRdb's copy holds only in-frame clones and misses some; the assay was immunoSEQ multiplex PCR. Seen here are 90,000 to 100,000 clones, roughly 89% observed once, and the top ten hold 2.8%. Brentuximab vedotin exposure varied, and every patient relapsed after autologous stem cell transplantation. Source: peripheral blood mononuclear cells (PBMCs), taken at baseline. These receptors originate from a human donor with classical Hodgkin lymphoma.

This rearrangement joins TRBV6-6 to TRBJ1-2; no firm D call. CDR3 length equals 13 residues. Trimming stripped 0 bases from V and 7 bases from J, with 9 bases between. The V gene's germline CDR1 is MNHNY and CDR2 SVGAGI (reference sequence). CDR3 loop: CASSYSQDLGYTF. Written as DNA, the CDR3 is TGTGCCAGCAGTTACTCGCAGGACCTTGGCTACACCTTC.

This chain uses TRBV13 with TRBJ2-7; D possibly corresponds to TRBD2 (6 bases). This CDR3 comprises 14 residues. V dropped 6 bases and J dropped 2 bases, with 14 bases sitting between them. Germline loops: CDR1 PRHDT, CDR2 FYEKMQ (reference sequence). In nucleotides, the CDR3 is TGTGCCAGCAGGCTCGGGAGCACAGCCTACGAGCAGTACTTC. Translated: CASRLGSTAYEQYF.

The chain has TRBV28 and TRBJ2-5, with 9 nucleotides matching TRBD1. This CDR3 has 15 amino acids. Germline-derived CDR1 and CDR2 are MDHEN and SYDVKM. V shed 3 bases and J 2 bases; nucleotides not matched to a gene: 4. The CDR3 sequence is CASSFFGTGQETQYF. CDR3 bases: TGTGCCAGCAGTTTTTTTGGGACAGGGCAAGAGACCCAGTACTTC.

The chain has TRBV5-5 and TRBJ2-1; D is unclear. This CDR3 has 15 amino acids. Germline V CDR1 and CDR2: SGHKS, YYEKEE (reference sequence). Trimming cost V 0 bases and J 0 bases, with 7 bases left between them. The CDR3 bases are TGTGCCAGCAGCTTGGCGGGCATCTCCTACAATGAGCAGTTCTTC. Translated, it gives CASSLAGISYNEQFF.

The CDR3 bases are TGTGCCAGCAGTGAGGAGCCCGGGAGCTCCTACAATGAGCAGTTCTTC. This gives the protein CASSEEPGSSYNEQFF. The chain couples TRBV27 to TRBJ2-1; the D gene is possibly TRBD2 (6 bases). Trimming took off 5 bases at V and 0 bases at J, with 14 bases between the two ends. The CDR3 runs 16 residues. Per germline, CDR1 MNHEY and CDR2 SMNVEV (reference sequence).

V and J are TRBV19 and TRBJ1-3; D is ambiguous. Trimming took 8 bases from V and 0 from J, leaving 14 bases between them. The CDR3 runs 15 residues. Germline loops: CDR1 LNHDA, CDR2 SQIVND (reference sequence). DNA for the CDR3: TGTGCCAGTTTAAAGAGGTCGAGCTCTGGAAACACCATATATTTT. Translating it yields CASLKRSSSGNTIYF.

The chain couples TRBV28 to TRBJ2-1, with 8 bases aligning to TRBD2. This CDR3 has 13 amino acids. V was pared by 6 bases and J by 9 bases, with 7 bases of the junction left unmatched. The germline V gene encodes CDR1 MDHEN and CDR2 SYDVKM. CDR3 coding DNA: TGTGCCAGCAGATGGGGACTAGAGGGTGAGCAGTTCTTC. It yields the protein CASRWGLEGEQFF. The variable domain in full, completed from reference TRBV28 and TRBJ2-1, reads DVKVTQSSRYLVKRTGEKVFLECVQDMDHENMFWYRQDPGLGLRLIYFSYDVKMKEKGDIPEGYSVSREKKERFSLILESASTNQTSMYLCASRWGLEGEQFFGPGTRLTVL.

The CDR3 reads CASSSYTGTSEAYEQYF. The DNA of the CDR3 is TGTGCCAGTAGCTCTTACACCGGGACTAGCGAGGCCTACGAGCAGTACTTC. The genes are TRBV19 and TRBJ2-7; 10 positions match TRBD2. The germline gives CDR1 LNHDA, CDR2 SQIVND (reference sequence). V shed 6 bases, J shed 2 bases, and the junction held 13 bases outside the gene matches. This CDR3 contains 17 residues.